Each of the 13 T cell receptor beta chains below was sequenced from the same sample in a study of cytomegalovirus exposure and HLA in healthy donors. The PCR contained 60 Vbeta and 13 Jbeta primers. Using immunoSEQ multiplex PCR, the repertoire was profiled, and TCRdb retains in-frame clones only, with some absent. This sample contains tens of thousands of clones. Sequencing input: PBMCs. The source of these receptors is a man between 45 and 60 years old in good health and CMV-seropositive.

J is TRBJ1-5 and V is TRBV5-1; D possibly corresponds to TRBD1 (6 bases). Between the trimmed V and J ends, which lost 0 bases and 3 bases, there was a span of 10 bases. This CDR3 is 15 amino acids long. The germline CDR1 and CDR2 sequences are SGHRS and YFSETQ. CDR3 bases: TGCGCCAGCAGCTTGGCGGCAGGGGACAATCAGCCCCAGCATTTT. Translation: CASSLAAGDNQPQHF.

The chain is built from TRBV19 and TRBJ2-1; D might be TRBD2 (7 bases). The length of the CDR3 is 14 residues. Per germline, CDR1 LNHDA and CDR2 SQIVND (reference sequence). Between the trimmed V and J ends, which lost 4 bases and 2 bases, there was a span of 9 bases. CDR3 sequence reads: CASSKGGPYNEQFF. The CDR3 DNA is TGTGCCAGTAGTAAGGGGGGGCCCTACAATGAGCAGTTCTTC.

The J gene is TRBJ1-6, the V gene TRBV4-1; TRBD1 agrees at 8 bases. Germline V gives CDR1 MGHRA, CDR2 YSYEKL. J gave up 7 bases and V 4 bases, and 6 bases lay outside the gene matches. This CDR3 is built from 15 residues. CDR3 protein: CASSPQGAVNSPLHF. The CDR3 nucleotides are TGCGCCAGCAGCCCCCAGGGGGCGGTCAATTCACCCCTCCACTTT.

The gene calls are TRBV7-9 and TRBJ2-7, with a weak D call TRBD1 (6 bases). Trimming removed 5 bases from V and 4 bases from J, with 9 bases in between. Germline assignment: CDR1 SEHNR and CDR2 FQNEAQ (reference sequence). This CDR3 is 12 amino acids long. CDR3 sequence: CASSATGYEQYF. CDR3 DNA sequence: TGTGCCAGCAGCGCGACAGGATACGAGCAGTACTTC.

The rearrangement joins TRBV4-3 to TRBJ1-2; 7 bases are a match to TRBD1. Germline CDR1 LGHNA, CDR2 YSLEER. V shed 0 bases, J shed 8 bases, and the junction held 12 bases outside the gene matches. This CDR3 region has 16 residues. The CDR3 here is CASSQEGSQGVGGYTF. CDR3 nucleotide sequence: TGCGCCAGCAGCCAAGAAGGGAGTCAGGGGGTTGGCGGCTACACCTTC.

The V and J genes are TRBV6-1 and TRBJ1-6; D may be TRBD1 (5 bases). The V end was cut by 3 bases, the J end by 9 bases, with 15 bases between. This CDR3 is 15 amino acids long. Germline V gene data show CDR1 as MNHNS and CDR2 as SASEGT. CDR3 amino acids: CASSERTNSGSPLHF. CDR3 sequence (DNA): TGTGCCAGCAGTGAGAGGACAAACTCCGGTTCACCCCTCCACTTT.

The V gene is TRBV28, the J gene TRBJ1-4; TRBD1 might be the D (6 bases). This CDR3 spans 16 amino acids. V lost 7 bases and J lost 2, with 17 bases in between. Germline CDR1 MDHEN, CDR2 SYDVKM. CDR3 protein: CASTRGGRGTNEKLFF. For the CDR3, the DNA is TGTGCCAGCACCCGGGGGGGGCGGGGGACTAATGAAAAACTGTTTTTT.

This chain uses TRBV19 with TRBJ2-7, with D perhaps matching TRBD1 (6 bases). V gave up 5 bases and J gave up 2 bases, with 19 bases separating them. CDR3 length: 16 amino acids. The germline V gene has CDR1 LNHDA and CDR2 SQIVND (reference sequence). The CDR3 DNA is TGTGCCAGTAGTTCACAGGGAAAGGATAGCGCCTACGAGCAGTACTTC. Its protein product is CASSSQGKDSAYEQYF.

The chain joins TRBV7-4 to TRBJ2-4; a possible D gene is TRBD2 (6 bases). CDR1 is SGHVT, CDR2 SQSDAQ, per germline. V was pared by 2 bases and J by 3 bases, with 17 bases between. The CDR3 covers 17 residues. The DNA of the CDR3 is TGTGCCAGCAGCTTAAGGCGGGACCCATGGGTCAAAAACATTCAGTACTTC. Protein: CASSLRRDPWVKNIQYF.

The J gene is TRBJ2-4, the V gene TRBV6-5; no firm D call. The V end was cut by 4 bases, the J end by 7 bases, with 11 bases between. The CDR3 has 13 amino acids. CDR1 is MNHEY and CDR2 is SVGAGI in the germline V gene. CDR3 sequence: CASSSLSENIQYF. CDR3 nucleotides: TGTGCCAGCAGTTCATTGAGTGAGAACATTCAGTACTTC.

The V call is TRBV9, the J call TRBJ2-5; D is uncertain. This CDR3 comprises 13 residues. V lost 0 bases, J lost 5 bases, and 8 bases lay in between. Germline CDR1 SGDLS, CDR2 YYNGEE. As DNA, the CDR3 is TGTGCCAGCAGCGTAGAGGCAGGTGAGACCCAGTACTTC. Its translation: CASSVEAGETQYF.

V usage is TRBV6-1 and J usage is TRBJ2-1, with 11 bases fitting TRBD1. Germline V gives CDR1 MNHNS, CDR2 SASEGT. The ends lost 0 bases at V and 4 bases at J; junction bases unmatched: 2. The CDR3 length is 16 residues. Here the CDR3 DNA reads TGTGCCAGCAGTGAAGCCGGGACAGGGGGGTACAATGAGCAGTTCTTC. The encoded protein is CASSEAGTGGYNEQFF.

The rearrangement joins TRBV28 to TRBJ2-5; TRBD2 agrees at 12 bases. The trim removed 4 bases at V and 4 bases at J, leaving 19 bases unmatched. From germline, CDR1 is MDHEN and CDR2 SYDVKM. The CDR3 runs 20 residues. The CDR3 loop is CASSSLWASGRARHGETQYF. CDR3 nucleotide sequence: TGTGCCAGCAGTTCACTGTGGGCTAGCGGGAGGGCCCGGCATGGAGAGACCCAGTACTTC.